This T cell receptor (beta chain) was obtained from a study of a mutant IDH1 vaccine in newly diagnosed glioma. About the study: Prior therapy was radiotherapy, temozolomide, or both; most received both.

General observations from the study: Among patients, around 95% showed immune responses induced by the vaccine.

The data were produced by immunoSEQ multiplex PCR, yet TCRdb's version contains in-frame clones alone and is incomplete. The sample includes 75,000 to 100,000 clones, roughly 90% seen only once; the top ten take roughly 0.61%. A note on this clone: Its antigen is unknown.

The time point was: baseline, week 1 (first vaccination visit). Indicated treatment: pre-vaccination baseline after standard-of-care therapy. New WHO grade 3 or 4 astrocytomas that were IDH1-mutant and ATRX-lost occurred in the donors. The V end lost 0 bases, the J end lost 5 bases, and 8 bases lay between the germline ends. Per the germline V gene, CDR1 is GTSNPN and CDR2 is SVGIG (reference sequence). The CDR3 has 13 residues. The V call is TRBV30, the J call TRBJ1-5, with D unresolved. The material sequenced was PBMCs, taken from a glioma patient treated with radiotherapy, temozolomide or both. The TCR sequence derives from a woman between 50 and 59 years old with glioma. The CDR3 DNA sequence: TGTGCCTGGAGTGTAGGGCGGGATCAGCCCCAGCATTTT. This sequence encodes CAWSVGRDQPQHF.